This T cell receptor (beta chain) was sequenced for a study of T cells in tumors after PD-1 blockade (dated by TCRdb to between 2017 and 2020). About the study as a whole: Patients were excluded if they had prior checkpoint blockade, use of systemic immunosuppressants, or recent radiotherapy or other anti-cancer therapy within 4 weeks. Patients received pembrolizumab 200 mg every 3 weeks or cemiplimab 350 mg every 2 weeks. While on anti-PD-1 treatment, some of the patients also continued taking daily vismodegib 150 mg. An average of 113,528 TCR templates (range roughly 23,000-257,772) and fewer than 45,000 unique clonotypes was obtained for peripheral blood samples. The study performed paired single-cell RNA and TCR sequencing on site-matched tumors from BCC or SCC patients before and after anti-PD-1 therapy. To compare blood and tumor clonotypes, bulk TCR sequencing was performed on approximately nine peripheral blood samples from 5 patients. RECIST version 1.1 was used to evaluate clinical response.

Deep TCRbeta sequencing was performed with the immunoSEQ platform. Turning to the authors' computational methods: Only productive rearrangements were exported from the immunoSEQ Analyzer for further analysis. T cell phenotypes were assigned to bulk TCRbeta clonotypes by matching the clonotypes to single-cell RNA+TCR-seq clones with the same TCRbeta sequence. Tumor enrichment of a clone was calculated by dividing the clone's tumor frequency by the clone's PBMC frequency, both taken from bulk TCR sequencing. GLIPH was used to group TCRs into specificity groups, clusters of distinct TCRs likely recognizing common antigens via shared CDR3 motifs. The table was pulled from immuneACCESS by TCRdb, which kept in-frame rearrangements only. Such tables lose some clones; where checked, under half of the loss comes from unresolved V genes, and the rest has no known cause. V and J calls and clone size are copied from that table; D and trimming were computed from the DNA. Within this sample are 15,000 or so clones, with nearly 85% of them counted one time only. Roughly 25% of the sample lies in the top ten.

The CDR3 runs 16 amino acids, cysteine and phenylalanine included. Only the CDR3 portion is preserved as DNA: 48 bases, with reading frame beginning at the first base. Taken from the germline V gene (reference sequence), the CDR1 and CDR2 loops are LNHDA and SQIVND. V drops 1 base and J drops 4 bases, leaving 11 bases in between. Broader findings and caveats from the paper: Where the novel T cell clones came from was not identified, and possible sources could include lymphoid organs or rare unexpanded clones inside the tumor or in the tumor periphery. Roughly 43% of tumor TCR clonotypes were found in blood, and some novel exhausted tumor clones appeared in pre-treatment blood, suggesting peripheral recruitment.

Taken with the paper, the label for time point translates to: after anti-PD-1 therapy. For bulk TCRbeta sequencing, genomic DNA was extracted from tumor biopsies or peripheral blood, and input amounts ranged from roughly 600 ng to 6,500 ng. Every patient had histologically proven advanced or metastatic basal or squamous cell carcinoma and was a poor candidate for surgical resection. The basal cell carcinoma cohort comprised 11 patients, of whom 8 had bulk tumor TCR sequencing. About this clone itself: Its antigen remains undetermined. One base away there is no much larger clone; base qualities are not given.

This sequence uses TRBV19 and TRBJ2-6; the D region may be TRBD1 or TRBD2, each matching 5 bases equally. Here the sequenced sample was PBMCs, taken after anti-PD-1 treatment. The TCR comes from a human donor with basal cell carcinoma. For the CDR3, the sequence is CASSIVRGRGANVLTF. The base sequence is TGTGCCAGTAGTATAGTGAGGGGCCGGGGGGCCAACGTCCTGACTTTC.